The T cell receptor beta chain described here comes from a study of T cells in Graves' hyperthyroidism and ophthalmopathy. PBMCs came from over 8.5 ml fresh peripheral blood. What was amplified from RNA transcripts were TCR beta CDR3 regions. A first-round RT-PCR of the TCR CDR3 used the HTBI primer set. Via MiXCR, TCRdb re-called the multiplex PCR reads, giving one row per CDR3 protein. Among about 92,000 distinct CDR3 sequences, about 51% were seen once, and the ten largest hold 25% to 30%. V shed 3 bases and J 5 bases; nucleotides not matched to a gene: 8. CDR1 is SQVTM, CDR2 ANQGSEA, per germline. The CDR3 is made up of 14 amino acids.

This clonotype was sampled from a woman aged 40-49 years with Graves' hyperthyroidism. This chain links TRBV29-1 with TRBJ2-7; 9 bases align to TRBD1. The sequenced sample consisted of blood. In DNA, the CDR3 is TGCAGCGTTGAGCGAGGACAGGGGATCCACGAGCAGTACTTC. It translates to CSVERGQGIHEQYF.